This is a list of T cell receptor beta chains from one sample in a study of CD8+ T cells in alopecia areata. TCRdb's copy holds only in-frame clones and misses some; the assay was immunoSEQ multiplex PCR. The data hold fewer than 150,000 clones, with roughly 58% observed a single time. This sample comprised CD8+ T cells sorted from blood, obtained at week 4, from a patient treated with tofacitinib. These receptors all stem from a human donor with alopecia areata. Each CDR3 is given with its conserved first and last residue. The D gene is left open where the match is weak. Size is stated for part of the rows, as once, few or many counts, or as a class when the clone is expanded.

abundance: few; v_gene: TRBV29-1; j_gene: TRBJ2-3; d_gene: .; CDR3nt: TGCAGCGTTTGTAGGCCTCCCTCCACAGATACGCAGTATTTT; CDR3aa: CSVCRPPSTDTQYF
abundance: few; v_gene: TRBV5-6; j_gene: TRBJ1-2; d_gene: .; CDR3nt: TGTGCCAGCAGCCTTCGGGGGGCTAACTATGGCTACACCTTC; CDR3aa: CASSLRGANYGYTF
abundance: few; v_gene: TRBV7-9; j_gene: TRBJ1-4; d_gene: .; CDR3nt: TGTGCCAGCAGCTTAACGACCGAGGGTGAAAAACTGTTTTTT; CDR3aa: CASSLTTEGEKLFF
abundance: .; v_gene: TRBV6-5; j_gene: TRBJ2-3; d_gene: TRBD2; CDR3nt: TGTGCCAGCTCCCGGGGGGGGCCAGATACGCAGTATTTT; CDR3aa: CASSRGGPDTQYF
abundance: .; v_gene: TRBV4-1; j_gene: TRBJ2-5; d_gene: .; CDR3nt: TGCGCCAGCAGCCTCCTCCCGCAGGGAGAGACCCAGTACTTC; CDR3aa: CASSLLPQGETQYF
abundance: .; v_gene: TRBV29-1; j_gene: TRBJ1-4; d_gene: .; CDR3nt: TGCAGCGTTGAAGAATTAGCAGCCACAACTAATGAAAAACTGTTTTTT; CDR3aa: CSVEELAATTNEKLFF
abundance: once; v_gene: TRBV29-1; j_gene: TRBJ1-2; d_gene: .; CDR3nt: TGCAGCGTTGAACCCGGGACACCAACCAACTATGGCTACACCTTC; CDR3aa: CSVEPGTPTNYGYTF
abundance: .; v_gene: TRBV28; j_gene: TRBJ2-7; d_gene: TRBD2; CDR3nt: TGTGCCAGCAGTCCCCCCGCGGGGGGCTTAACCTACGAGCAGTACTTC; CDR3aa: CASSPPAGGLTYEQYF
abundance: .; v_gene: TRBV7-9; j_gene: TRBJ2-2; d_gene: TRBD1; CDR3nt: TGTGCCAGCAGCGCGGGACAGGGCGTCGGGGAGCTGTTTTTT; CDR3aa: CASSAGQGVGELFF
abundance: .; v_gene: TRBV9; j_gene: TRBJ2-1; d_gene: TRBD1; CDR3nt: TGTGCCAGCAGCCCCTCGGGACAGGGATACAATGAGCAGTTCTTC; CDR3aa: CASSPSGQGYNEQFF
abundance: once; v_gene: TRBV19; j_gene: TRBJ1-5; d_gene: .; CDR3nt: TGTGCCAGTGGTAATAGCAATCAGCCCCAGCATTTT; CDR3aa: CASGNSNQPQHF
abundance: .; v_gene: TRBV30; j_gene: TRBJ2-1; d_gene: .; CDR3nt: TGTGCCTGGAGGGACGATGGGCAGTTCTTC; CDR3aa: CAWRDDGQFF
abundance: .; v_gene: TRBV29-1; j_gene: TRBJ2-7; d_gene: .; CDR3nt: TGCAGCGTGATAGGGGGAAACTACGAGCAGTACTTC; CDR3aa: CSVIGGNYEQYF
abundance: few; v_gene: TRBV2; j_gene: TRBJ2-7; d_gene: TRBD1; CDR3nt: TGTGCCAGCAGTGAGACAGGGTTCGAGCAGTACTTC; CDR3aa: CASSETGFEQYF
abundance: .; v_gene: TRBV7-9; j_gene: TRBJ2-3; d_gene: .; CDR3nt: TGTGCCAGCAGCTTCTCTGGGGGGGACACGCATACGCAGTATTTT; CDR3aa: CASSFSGGDTHTQYF
abundance: few; v_gene: TRBV19; j_gene: TRBJ1-1; d_gene: TRBD1; CDR3nt: TGTGCCAGCAGTCCGGCGACAGGGGTATATGAAGCTTTCTTT; CDR3aa: CASSPATGVYEAFF